Given below is one T cell receptor (beta chain) in context. Random hexamers were used to reverse transcribe 0.5 to 1 ug of RNA. Each CDR3 protein gets one entry after TCRdb re-called the immunoSEQ multiplex PCR reads with MiXCR. The sample includes fewer than 150,000 distinct CDR3 sequences, 90% to 95% seen only once; the top ten take 0.2% to 0.25%. These data belong to a study of CD8 T cells in Susac syndrome. Germline loops: CDR1 MGHRA, CDR2 YSYEKL. The V gene lost 0 bases and the J gene lost 4 bases, with 9 bases spanning the gap. This CDR3 is 14 amino acids long. Input material: CD8+ T cells from PBMCs. The chain combines TRBV4-1 with TRBJ1-2, with no clear D. This clonotype was obtained from a human donor with multiple sclerosis. CDR3 protein: CASSQEGSLYGYTF. The CDR3, as DNA: TGCGCCAGCAGCCAAGAGGGGTCCCTCTATGGCTACACCTTC.